This TCR beta chain was captured by sequencing in a study of shared clonotypes between healthy human individuals. Overall study findings and caveats: Clonotype sharing across a few donors was observed for 5% to 6.5% of naive CD4 clonotypes. Only blood samples were collected, and tissue repertoires likely differ.

Germline V gene sequence: CDR1 SGHAT, CDR2 FQNNGV. CDR3 size: 19 residues. The V segment lost 5 bases and the J segment 0 bases; nucleotides outside the gene matches: 8. Healthy HIV-negative adults with no recent acute infections or vaccinations were recruited as donors. On this clone itself: Its cognate antigen is unknown.

The repertoire was sequenced with immunoSEQ multiplex PCR; TCRdb's copy has only in-frame clones and lacks some. The sample yields about 2.3 million clones, 80% to 95% seen once. The TCR originated in a man aged 18 to 35 in good health. Some clones in this sample may be carry-over from other donors' samples. This rearrangement joins TRBV11-2 to TRBJ2-2; 14 bases agree with TRBD2. The sample was naive CD4+ T cells from PBMCs. Subset specified: CD45RA+ positively selected. CDR3 nucleotides: TGTGCCAGCAGCGGGACTAGCGGGAGAATCTTCCCGAACACCGGGGAGCTGTTTTTT. Translation gives CASSGTSGRIFPNTGELFF.